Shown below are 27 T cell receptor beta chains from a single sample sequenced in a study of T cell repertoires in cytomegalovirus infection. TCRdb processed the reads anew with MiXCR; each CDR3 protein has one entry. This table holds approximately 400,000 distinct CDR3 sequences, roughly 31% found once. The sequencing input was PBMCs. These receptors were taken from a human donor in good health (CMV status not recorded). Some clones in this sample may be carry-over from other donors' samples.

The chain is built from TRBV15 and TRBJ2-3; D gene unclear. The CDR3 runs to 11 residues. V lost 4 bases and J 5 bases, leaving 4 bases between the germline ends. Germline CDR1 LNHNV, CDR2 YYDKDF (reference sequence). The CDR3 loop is CATSIRDTQYF. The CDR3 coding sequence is TGTGCCACCAGCATTAGAGATACGCAGTATTTT.

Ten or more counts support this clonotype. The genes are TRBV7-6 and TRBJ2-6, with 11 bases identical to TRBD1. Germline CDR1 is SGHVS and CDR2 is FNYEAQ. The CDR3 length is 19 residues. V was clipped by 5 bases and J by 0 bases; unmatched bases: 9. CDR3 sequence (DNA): TGTGCCAGCAGCACGTGGACAGGGGGCCCCCCCTCTGGGGCCAACGTCCTGACTTTC. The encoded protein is CASSTWTGGPPSGANVLTF.

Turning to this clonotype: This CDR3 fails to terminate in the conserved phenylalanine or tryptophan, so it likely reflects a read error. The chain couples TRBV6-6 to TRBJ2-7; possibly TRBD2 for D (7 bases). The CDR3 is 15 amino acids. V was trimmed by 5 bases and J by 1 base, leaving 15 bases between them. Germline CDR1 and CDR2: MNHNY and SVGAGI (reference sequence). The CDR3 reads CASSELGGGSYEQYL. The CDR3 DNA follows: TGTGCCAGCAGTGAGCTAGGGGGGGGTTCCTACGAGCAGTACTTA.

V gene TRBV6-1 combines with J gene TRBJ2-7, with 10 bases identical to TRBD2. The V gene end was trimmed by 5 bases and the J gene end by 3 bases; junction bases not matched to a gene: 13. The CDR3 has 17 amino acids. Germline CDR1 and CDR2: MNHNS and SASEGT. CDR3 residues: CASSYPPTSGAFYEQYF. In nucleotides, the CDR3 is TGTGCCAGCAGTTACCCCCCCACTAGCGGGGCCTTCTACGAGCAGTACTTC.

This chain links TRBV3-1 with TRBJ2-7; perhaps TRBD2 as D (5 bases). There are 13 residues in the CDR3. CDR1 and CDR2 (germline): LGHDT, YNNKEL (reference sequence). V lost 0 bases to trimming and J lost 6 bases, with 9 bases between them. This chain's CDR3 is CASSQDSGIEQYF. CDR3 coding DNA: TGTGCCAGCAGCCAAGATTCCGGGATCGAGCAGTACTTC.

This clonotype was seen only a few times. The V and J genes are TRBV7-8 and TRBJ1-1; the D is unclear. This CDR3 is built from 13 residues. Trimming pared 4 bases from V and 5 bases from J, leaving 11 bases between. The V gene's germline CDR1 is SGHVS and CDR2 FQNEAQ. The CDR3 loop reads CASSSPPVTEAFF. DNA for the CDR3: TGTGCCAGCAGCTCCCCCCCAGTTACTGAAGCTTTCTTT.

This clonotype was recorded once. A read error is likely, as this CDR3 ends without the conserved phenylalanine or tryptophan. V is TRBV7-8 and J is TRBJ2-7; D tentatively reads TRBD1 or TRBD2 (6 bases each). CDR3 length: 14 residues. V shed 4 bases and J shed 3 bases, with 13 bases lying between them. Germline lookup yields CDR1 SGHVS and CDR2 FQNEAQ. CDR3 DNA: TGTGCCAGCAGCTCGACAGGAGGGGGCTACGAGCAGTACTTA. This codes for CASSSTGGGYEQYL.

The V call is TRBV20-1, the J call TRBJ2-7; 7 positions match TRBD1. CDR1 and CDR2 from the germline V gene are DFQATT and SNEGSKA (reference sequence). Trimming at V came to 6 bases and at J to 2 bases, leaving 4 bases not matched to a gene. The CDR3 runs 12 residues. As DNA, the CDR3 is TGCAGTGCCCCGGGACAGCCCTACGAGCAGTACTTC. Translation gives CSAPGQPYEQYF.

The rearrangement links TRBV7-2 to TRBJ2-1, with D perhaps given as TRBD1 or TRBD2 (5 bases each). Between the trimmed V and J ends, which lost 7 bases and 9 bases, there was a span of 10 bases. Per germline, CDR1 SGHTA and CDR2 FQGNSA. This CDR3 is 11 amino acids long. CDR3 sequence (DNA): TGTGCCAGCAAGAGGGACGGTGAGCAGTTCTTC. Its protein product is CASKRDGEQFF. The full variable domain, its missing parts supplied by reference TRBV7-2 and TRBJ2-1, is GAGVSQSPSNKVTEKGKDVELRCDPISGHTALYWYRQSLGQGLEFLIYFQGNSAPDKSGLPSDRFSAERTGGSVSTLTIQRTQQEDSAVYLCASKRDGEQFFGPGTRLTVL.

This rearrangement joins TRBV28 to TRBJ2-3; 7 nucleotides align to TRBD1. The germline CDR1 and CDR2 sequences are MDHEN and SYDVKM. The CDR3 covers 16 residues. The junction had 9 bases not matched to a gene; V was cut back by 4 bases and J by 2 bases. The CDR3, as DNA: TGTGCCAGCAGTTCGACAGGGTCCGGGTACACAGATACGCAGTATTTT. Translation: CASSSTGSGYTDTQYF. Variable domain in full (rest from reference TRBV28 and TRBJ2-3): DVKVTQSSRYLVKRTGEKVFLECVQDMDHENMFWYRQDPGLGLRLIYFSYDVKMKEKGDIPEGYSVSREKKERFSLILESASTNQTSMYLCASSSTGSGYTDTQYFGPGTRLTVL.

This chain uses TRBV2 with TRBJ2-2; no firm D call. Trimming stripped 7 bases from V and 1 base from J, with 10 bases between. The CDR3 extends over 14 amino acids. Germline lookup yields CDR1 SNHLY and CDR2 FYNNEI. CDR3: CASNRKGNTGELFF. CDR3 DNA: TGTGCCAGCAATCGCAAGGGGAACACCGGGGAGCTGTTTTTT.

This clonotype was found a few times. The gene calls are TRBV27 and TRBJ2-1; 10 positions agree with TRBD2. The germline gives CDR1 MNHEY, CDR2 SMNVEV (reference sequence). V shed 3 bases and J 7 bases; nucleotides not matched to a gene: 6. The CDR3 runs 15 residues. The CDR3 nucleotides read TGTGCCAGCAGTTTCGTAGCGGGGGGCTGGAATGAGCAGTTCTTC. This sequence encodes CASSFVAGGWNEQFF.

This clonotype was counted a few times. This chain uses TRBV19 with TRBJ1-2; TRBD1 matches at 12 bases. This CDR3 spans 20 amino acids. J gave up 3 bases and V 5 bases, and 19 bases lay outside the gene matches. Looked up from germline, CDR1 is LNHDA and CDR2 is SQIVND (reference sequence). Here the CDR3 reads CASSPPSTGTGGAGDYGYTF. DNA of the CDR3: TGTGCCAGTAGTCCCCCCTCGACCGGGACAGGGGGCGCCGGTGACTATGGCTACACCTTC.

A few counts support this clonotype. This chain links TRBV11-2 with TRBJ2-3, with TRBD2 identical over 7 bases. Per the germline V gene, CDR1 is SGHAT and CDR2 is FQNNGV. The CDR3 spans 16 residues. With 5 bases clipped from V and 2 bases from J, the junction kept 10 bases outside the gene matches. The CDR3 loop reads CASSLGQAGITDTQYF. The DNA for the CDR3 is TGTGCCAGCAGCCTAGGGCAAGCGGGGATCACAGATACGCAGTATTTT.

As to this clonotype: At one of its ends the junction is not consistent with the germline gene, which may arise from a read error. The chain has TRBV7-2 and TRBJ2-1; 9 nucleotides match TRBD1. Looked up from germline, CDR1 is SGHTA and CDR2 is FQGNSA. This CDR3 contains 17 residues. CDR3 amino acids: CASSFGTGTVSYNAQFF. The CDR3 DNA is TGTGCCAGCAGCTTTGGGACAGGGACAGTCTCCTACAATGCGCAGTTCTTC. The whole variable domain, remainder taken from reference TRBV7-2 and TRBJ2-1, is GAGVSQSPSNKVTEKGKDVELRCDPISGHTALYWYRQSLGQGLEFLIYFQGNSAPDKSGLPSDRFSAERTGGSVSTLTIQRTQQEDSAVYLCASSFGTGTVSYNAQFFGPGTRLTVL.

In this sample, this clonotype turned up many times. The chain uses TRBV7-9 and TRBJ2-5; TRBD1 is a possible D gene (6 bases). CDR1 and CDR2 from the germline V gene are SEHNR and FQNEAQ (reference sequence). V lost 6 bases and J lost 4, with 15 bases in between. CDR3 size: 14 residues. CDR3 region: CASRSVGGRETQYF. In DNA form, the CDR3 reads TGTGCCAGCAGGTCCGTTGGGGGCCGAGAGACCCAGTACTTC.

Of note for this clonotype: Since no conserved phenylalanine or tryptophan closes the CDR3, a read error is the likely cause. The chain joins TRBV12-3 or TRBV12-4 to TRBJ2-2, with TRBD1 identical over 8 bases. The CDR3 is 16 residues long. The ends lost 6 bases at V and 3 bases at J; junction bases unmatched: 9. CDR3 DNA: TGTGCCAGCAGCTCCGTGACAGGGGTTTACACCGGGGAGCTGTTTTTG. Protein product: CASSSVTGVYTGELFL.

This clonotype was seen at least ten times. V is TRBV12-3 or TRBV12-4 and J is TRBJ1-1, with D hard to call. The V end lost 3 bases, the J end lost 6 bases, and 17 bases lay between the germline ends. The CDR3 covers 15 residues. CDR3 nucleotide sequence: TGTGCCAGCAGTTTTGAACCGCCATCCTGGGCTGAAGCTTTCTTT. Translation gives CASSFEPPSWAEAFF.

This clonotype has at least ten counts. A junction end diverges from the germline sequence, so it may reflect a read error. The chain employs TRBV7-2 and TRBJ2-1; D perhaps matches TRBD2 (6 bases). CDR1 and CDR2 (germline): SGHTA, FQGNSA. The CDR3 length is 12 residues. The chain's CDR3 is CASSKDYHEQFF. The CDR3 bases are TGTGCCAGCAGCAAGGACTACCATGAGCAGTTCTTC.

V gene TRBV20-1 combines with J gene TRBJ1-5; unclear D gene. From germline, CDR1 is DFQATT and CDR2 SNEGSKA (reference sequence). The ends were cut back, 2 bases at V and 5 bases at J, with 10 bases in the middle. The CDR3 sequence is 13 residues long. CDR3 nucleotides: TGCAGTGCTAGATTGGGATTGGATCAGCCCCAGCATTTT. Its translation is CSARLGLDQPQHF.

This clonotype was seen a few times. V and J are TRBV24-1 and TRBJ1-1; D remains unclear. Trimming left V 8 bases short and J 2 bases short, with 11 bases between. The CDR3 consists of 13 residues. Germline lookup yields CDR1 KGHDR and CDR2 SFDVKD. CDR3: CATNTGTNTEAFF. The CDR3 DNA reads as TGTGCCACCAATACGGGAACTAACACTGAAGCTTTCTTT.

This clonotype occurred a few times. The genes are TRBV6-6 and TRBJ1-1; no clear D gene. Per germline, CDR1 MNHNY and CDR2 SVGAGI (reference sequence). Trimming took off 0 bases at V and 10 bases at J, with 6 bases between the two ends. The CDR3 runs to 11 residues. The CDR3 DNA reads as TGTGCCAGCAGTTACTCGATAGGAGCTTTCTTT. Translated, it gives CASSYSIGAFF.

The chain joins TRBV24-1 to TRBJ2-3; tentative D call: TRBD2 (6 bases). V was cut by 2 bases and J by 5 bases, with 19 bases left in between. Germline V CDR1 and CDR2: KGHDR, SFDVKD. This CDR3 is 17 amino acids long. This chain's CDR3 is CATSDSTPPGGVDTQYF. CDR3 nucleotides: TGTGCCACCAGTGATTCGACCCCCCCGGGCGGGGTAGATACGCAGTATTTT.

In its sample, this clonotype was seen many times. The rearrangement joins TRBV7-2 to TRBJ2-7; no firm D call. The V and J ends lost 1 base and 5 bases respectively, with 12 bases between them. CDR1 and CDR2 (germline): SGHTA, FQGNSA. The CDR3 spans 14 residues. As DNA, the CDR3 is TGTGCCAGCAGCTTAGGAAGGGATTTCCACGAGCAGTACTTC. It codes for CASSLGRDFHEQYF.

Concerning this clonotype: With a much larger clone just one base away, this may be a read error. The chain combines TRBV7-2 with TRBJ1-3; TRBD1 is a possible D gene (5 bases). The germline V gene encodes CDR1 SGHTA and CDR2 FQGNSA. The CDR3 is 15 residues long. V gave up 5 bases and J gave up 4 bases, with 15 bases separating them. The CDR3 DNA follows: TGTGCCAGCAGCCAGAGGGGAGGGGACGGAAACACCATATATTTT. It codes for CASSQRGGDGNTIYF.

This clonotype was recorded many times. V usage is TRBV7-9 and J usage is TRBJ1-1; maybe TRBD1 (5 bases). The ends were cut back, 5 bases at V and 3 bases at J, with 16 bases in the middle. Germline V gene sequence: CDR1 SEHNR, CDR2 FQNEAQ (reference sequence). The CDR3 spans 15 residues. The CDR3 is CASSGQGRMDTEAFF. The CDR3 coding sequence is TGTGCCAGCAGCGGCCAGGGACGGATGGACACTGAAGCTTTCTTT.

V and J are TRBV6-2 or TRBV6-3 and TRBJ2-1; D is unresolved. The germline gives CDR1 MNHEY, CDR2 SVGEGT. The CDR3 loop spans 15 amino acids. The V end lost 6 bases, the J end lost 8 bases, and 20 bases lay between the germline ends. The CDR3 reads CASRSGRVPIDEQFF. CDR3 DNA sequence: TGTGCCAGCAGGTCCGGAAGGGTTCCGATCGATGAGCAGTTCTTC.